The sample holds many counts of the clone carrying this T cell receptor beta chain. Time point given: sample taken at primary tumor resection. Whole RNA obtained from tumor, nontumor lung or frozen PBMC underwent sequencing without sorting. On each TCR cDNA molecule, a unique molecular identifier was present. MiXCR, run by TCRdb on the 5' RACE reads, gives a single entry per CDR3 protein. The sample holds 39,000 or so distinct CDR3 sequences, around 7% seen once. This sample was included in a study of spatial heterogeneity in lung cancer. Germline CDR1 reads MGHDK; CDR2 reads SYGVNS. This CDR3 comprises 13 residues. The V segment lost 9 bases and the J segment 6 bases; nucleotides outside the gene matches: 5.

This sequence was found in a male donor with early-stage non-small cell lung cancer. The chain joins TRBV25-1 to TRBJ2-1; TRBD1 agrees at 10 bases. Sample: PBMCs, taken at surgery. The CDR3 bases are TGTGCCAGTACCAGGACAGGGGGCAATGAGCAGTTCTTC. Residues: CASTRTGGNEQFF. The full variable domain, with the rest looked up from reference TRBV25-1 and TRBJ2-1, is EADIYQTPRYLVIGTGKKITLECSQTMGHDKMYWYQQDPGMELHLIHYSYGVNSTEKGDLSSESTVSRIRTEHFPLTLESARPSHTSQYLCASTRTGGNEQFFGPGTRLTVL.